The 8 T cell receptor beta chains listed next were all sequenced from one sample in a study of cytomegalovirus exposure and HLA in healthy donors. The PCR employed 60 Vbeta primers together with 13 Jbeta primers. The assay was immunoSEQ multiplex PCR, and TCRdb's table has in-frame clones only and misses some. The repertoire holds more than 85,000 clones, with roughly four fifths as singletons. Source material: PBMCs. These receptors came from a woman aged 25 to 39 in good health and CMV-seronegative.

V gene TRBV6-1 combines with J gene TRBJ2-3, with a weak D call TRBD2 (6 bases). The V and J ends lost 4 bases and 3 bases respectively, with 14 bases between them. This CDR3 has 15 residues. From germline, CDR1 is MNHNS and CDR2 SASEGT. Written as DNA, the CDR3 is TGTGCCAGCAGTGCGGGACTTAGGGCGACAGATACGCAGTATTTT. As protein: CASSAGLRATDTQYF.

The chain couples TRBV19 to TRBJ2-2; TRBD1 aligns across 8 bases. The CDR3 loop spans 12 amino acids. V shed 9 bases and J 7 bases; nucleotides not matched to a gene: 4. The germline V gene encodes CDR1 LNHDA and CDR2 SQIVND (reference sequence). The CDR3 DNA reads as TGTGCCAGCAGGGGGCCCATCGGGGAGCTGTTTTTT. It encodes CASRGPIGELFF.

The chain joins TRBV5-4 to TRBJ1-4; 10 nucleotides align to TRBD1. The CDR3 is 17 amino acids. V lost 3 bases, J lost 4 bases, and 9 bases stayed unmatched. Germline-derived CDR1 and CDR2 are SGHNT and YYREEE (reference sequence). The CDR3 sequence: CASSSTGTGADNEKLFF. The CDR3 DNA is TGTGCCAGCAGCTCAACCGGGACAGGGGCCGATAATGAAAAACTGTTTTTT. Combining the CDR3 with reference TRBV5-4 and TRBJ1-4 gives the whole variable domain ETGVTQSPTHLIKTRGQQVTLRCSSQSGHNTVSWYQQALGQGPQFIFQYYREEENGRGNFPPRFSGLQFPNYSSELNVNALELDDSALYLCASSSTGTGADNEKLFFGSGTQLSVL.

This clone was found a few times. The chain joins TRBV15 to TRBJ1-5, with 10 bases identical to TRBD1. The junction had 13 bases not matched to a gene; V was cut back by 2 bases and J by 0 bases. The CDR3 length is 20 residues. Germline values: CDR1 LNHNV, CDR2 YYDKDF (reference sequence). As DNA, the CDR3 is TGTGCCACCAGCAGAATCATCCGGGACAGGGGCCACTATAGCAATCAGCCCCAGCATTTT. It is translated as CATSRIIRDRGHYSNQPQHF.

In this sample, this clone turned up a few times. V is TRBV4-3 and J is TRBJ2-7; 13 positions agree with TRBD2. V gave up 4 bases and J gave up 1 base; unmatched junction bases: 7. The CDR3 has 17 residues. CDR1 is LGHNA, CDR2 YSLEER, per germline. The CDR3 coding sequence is TGCGCCAGCAGCCGTGGGACTAGCGGGGATGTATCCTACGAGCAGTACTTC. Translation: CASSRGTSGDVSYEQYF.

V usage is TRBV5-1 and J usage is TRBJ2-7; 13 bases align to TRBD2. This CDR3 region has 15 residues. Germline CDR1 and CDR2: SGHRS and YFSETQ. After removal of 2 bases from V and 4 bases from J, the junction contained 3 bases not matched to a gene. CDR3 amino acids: CASSFGLAGVYEQYF. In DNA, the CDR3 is TGCGCCAGCAGCTTCGGACTAGCGGGAGTATACGAGCAGTACTTC.

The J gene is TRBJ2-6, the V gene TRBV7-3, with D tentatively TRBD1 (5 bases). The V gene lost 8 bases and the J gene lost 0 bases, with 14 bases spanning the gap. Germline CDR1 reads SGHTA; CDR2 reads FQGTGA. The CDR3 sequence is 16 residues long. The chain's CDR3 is CASSARASSGANVLTF. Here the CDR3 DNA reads TGTGCCAGCTCCGCCAGGGCAAGCTCTGGGGCCAACGTCCTGACTTTC.

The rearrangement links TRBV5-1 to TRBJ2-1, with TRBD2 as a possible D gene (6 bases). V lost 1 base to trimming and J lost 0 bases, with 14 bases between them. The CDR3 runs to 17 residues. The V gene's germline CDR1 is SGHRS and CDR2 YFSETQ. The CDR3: CASSLFPGGPSYNEQFF. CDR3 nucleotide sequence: TGCGCCAGCAGCTTGTTCCCCGGGGGACCCTCCTACAATGAGCAGTTCTTC.